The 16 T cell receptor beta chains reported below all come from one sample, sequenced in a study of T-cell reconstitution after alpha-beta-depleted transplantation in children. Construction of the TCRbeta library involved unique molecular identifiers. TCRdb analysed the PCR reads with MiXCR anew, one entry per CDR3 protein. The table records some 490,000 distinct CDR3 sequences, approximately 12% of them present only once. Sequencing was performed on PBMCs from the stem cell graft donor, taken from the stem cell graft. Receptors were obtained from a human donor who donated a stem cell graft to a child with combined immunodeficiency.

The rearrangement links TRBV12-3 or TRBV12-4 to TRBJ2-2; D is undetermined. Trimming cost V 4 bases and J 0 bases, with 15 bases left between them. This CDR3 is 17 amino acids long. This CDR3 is CASSSLSIPANTGELFF. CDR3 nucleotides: TGTGCCAGCAGTTCCCTCTCGATACCCGCGAACACCGGGGAGCTGTTTTTT.

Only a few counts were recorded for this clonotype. CDR3 loop: CASSQVWGSGPYEQYF. CDR3 nucleotides: TGCGCCAGCAGCCAAGTTTGGGGTAGCGGCCCCTACGAGCAGTACTTC. The V and J genes are TRBV4-3 and TRBJ2-7; a possible D gene is TRBD2 (6 bases). Trimming took off 1 base at V and 2 bases at J, with 15 bases between the two ends. The CDR3 covers 16 residues. The germline CDR1 and CDR2 sequences are LGHNA and YSLEER.

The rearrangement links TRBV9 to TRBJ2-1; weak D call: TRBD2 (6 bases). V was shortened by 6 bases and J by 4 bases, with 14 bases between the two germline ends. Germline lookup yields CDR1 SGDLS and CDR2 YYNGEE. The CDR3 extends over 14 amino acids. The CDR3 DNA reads TGTGCCAGCAAGGAGGGCCAGGGATACAATGAGCAGTTCTTC. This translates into CASKEGQGYNEQFF.

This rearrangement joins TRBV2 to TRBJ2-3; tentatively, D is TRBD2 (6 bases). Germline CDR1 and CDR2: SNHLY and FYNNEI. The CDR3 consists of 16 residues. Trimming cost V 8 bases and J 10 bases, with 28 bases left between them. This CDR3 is CASANRDSLRTDAQYF. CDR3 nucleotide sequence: TGTGCCAGCGCGAACCGGGACTCCCTTCGCACGGATGCGCAGTATTTT.

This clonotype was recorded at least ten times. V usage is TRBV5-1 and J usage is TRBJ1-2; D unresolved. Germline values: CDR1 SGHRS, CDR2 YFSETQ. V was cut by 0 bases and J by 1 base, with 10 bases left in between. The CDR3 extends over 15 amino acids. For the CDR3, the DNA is TGCGCCAGCAGCTTGGCCGAGGAACTTAACTATGGCTACACCTTC. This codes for CASSLAEELNYGYTF.

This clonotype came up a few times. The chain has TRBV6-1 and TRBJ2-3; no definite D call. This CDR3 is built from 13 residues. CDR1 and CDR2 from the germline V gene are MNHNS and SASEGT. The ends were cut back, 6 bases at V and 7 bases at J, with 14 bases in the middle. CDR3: CASRPVAANTQYF. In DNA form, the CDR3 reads TGTGCCAGCAGACCCGTGGCCGCCAATACGCAGTATTTT.

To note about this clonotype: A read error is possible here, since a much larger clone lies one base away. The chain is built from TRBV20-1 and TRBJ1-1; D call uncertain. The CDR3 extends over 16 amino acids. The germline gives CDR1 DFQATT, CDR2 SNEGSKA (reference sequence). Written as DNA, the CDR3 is TGCAGTGCTAGAGATGCCATCAGGAGCATGAACCCTGAAGCTTTCTTT. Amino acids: CSARDAIRSMNPEAFF.

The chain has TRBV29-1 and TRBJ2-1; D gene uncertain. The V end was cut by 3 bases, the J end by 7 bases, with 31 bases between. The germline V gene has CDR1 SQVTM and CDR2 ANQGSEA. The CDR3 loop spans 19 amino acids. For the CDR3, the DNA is TGCAGCGTTGATGGCTCGCGATTTTCCCACAGAACACCCCCAAATGAGCAGTTCTTC. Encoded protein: CSVDGSRFSHRTPPNEQFF.

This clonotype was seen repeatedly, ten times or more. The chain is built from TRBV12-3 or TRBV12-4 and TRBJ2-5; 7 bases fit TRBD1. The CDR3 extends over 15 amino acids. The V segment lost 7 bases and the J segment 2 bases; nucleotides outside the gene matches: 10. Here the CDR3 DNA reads TGTGCCAGCAATATTCACAGGGGTGGGCAAGAGACCCAGTACTTC. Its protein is CASNIHRGGQETQYF.

The CDR3 nucleotides read TGTGCCAGCAGGACTAGCGGGAGCCAAGAGACCCAGTACTTC. It encodes CASRTSGSQETQYF. The rearrangement joins TRBV6-1 to TRBJ2-5; 12 bases match TRBD2. The V gene's germline CDR1 is MNHNS and CDR2 SASEGT. CDR3 length: 14 amino acids. V shed 6 bases, J shed 1 base, and the junction held 0 bases outside the gene matches.

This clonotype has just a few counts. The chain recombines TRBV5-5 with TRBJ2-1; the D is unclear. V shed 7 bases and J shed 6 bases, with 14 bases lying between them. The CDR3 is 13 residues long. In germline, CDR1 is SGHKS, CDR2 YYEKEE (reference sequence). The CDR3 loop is CASVPTAGNEQFF. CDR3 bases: TGTGCCAGCGTTCCGACGGCAGGCAATGAGCAGTTCTTC.

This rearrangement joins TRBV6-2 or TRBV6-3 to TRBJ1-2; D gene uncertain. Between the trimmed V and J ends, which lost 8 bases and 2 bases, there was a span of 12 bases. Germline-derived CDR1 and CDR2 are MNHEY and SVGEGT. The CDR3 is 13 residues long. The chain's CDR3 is CASCDYQNYGYTF. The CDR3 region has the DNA TGTGCCAGCTGTGACTACCAGAACTATGGCTACACCTTC.

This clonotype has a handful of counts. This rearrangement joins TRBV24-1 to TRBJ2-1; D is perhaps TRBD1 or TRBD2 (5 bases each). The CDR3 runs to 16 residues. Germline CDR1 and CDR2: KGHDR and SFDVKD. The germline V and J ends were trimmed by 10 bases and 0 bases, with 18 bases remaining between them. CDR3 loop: CATSLQGRGSYNEQFF. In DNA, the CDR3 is TGTGCCACGAGCCTTCAGGGACGTGGCTCCTACAATGAGCAGTTCTTC.

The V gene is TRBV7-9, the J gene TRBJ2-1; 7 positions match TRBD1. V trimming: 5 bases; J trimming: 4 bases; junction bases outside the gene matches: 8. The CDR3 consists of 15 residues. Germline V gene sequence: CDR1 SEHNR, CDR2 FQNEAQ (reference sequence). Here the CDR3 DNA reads TGTGCCAGCAGCCCCGACAGGGCAGCTTACAATGAGCAGTTCTTC. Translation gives CASSPDRAAYNEQFF.

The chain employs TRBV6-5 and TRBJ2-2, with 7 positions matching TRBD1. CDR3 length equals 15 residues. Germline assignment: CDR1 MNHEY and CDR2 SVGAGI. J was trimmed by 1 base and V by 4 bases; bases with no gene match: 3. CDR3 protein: CASSSQGMNTGELFF. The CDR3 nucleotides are TGTGCCAGCAGTTCACAGGGGATGAACACCGGGGAGCTGTTTTTT.

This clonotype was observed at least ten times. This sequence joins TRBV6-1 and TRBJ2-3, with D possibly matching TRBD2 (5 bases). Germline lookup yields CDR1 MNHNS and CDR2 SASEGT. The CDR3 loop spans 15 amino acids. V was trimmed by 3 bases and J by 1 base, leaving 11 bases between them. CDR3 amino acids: CASSEFQLGTDTQYF. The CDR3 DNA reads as TGTGCCAGCAGTGAGTTTCAACTAGGCACAGATACGCAGTATTTT.